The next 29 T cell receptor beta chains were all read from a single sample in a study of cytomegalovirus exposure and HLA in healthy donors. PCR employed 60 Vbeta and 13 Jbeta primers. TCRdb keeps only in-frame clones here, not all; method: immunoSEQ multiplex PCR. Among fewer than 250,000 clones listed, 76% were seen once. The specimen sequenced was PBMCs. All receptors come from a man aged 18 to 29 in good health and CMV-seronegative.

The CDR3 loop reads CSVDLPGSGNTIYF. In DNA form, the CDR3 reads TGCAGCGTCGACCTTCCCGGGAGTGGAAACACCATATATTTT. This chain uses TRBV29-1 with TRBJ1-3; D not resolved. Trimming removed 6 bases at V and 3 bases at J, with 15 bases between. This CDR3 has 14 amino acids. Germline lookup yields CDR1 SQVTM and CDR2 ANQGSEA. Looking up the rest from reference TRBV29-1 and TRBJ1-3 gives the full variable domain: SAVISQKPSRDICQRGTSLTIQCQVDSQVTMMFWYRQQPGQSLTLIATANQGSEATYESGFVIDKFPISRPNLTFSTLTVSNMSPEDSSIYLCSVDLPGSGNTIYFGEGSWLTVV.

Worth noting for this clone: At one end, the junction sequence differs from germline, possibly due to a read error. The CDR3 reads CASSSTGTGGLNSVF. The CDR3 coding sequence is TGTGCCAGTAGTAGTACCGGGACAGGGGGCCTTAATTCAGTCTTC. The J gene is TRBJ2-1, the V gene TRBV19; 12 bases match TRBD1. The CDR3 spans 15 residues. Germline V CDR1 and CDR2: LNHDA, SQIVND (reference sequence).

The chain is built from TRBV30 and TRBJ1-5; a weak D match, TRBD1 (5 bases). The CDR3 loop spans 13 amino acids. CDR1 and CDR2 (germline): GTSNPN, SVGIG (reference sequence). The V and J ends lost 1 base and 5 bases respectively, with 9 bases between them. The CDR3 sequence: CAWSEGTYQPQHF. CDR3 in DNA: TGTGCCTGGAGTGAGGGGACTTATCAGCCCCAGCATTTT.

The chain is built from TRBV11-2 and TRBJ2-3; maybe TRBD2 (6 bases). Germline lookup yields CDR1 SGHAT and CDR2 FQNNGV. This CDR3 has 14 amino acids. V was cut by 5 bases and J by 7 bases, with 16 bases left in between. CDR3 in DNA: TGTGCCAGCAGCCCCCAGGCGGGAAGACATACGCAGTATTTT. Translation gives CASSPQAGRHTQYF.

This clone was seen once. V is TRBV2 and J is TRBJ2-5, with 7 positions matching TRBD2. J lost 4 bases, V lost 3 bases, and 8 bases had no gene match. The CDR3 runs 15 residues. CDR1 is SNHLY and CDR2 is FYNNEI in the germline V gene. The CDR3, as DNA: TGTGCCAGCAGTGAGGGTGCGGGAGCCCCAGAGACCCAGTACTTC. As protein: CASSEGAGAPETQYF.

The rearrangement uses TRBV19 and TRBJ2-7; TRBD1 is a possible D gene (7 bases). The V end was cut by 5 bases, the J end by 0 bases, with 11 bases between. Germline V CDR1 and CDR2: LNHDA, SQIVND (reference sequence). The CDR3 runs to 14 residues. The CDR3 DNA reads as TGTGCCAGTAGTCGACAGGGACTCTCCTACGAGCAGTACTTC. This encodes CASSRQGLSYEQYF.

In DNA form, the CDR3 reads TGCAGCGCAGAAGAGGGGGCACGGGATACGCAGTATTTT. Encoded protein: CSAEEGARDTQYF. The rearrangement joins TRBV29-1 to TRBJ2-3; TRBD1 matches 7 bases. The trim removed 7 bases at V and 6 bases at J, leaving 10 bases unmatched. The CDR3 is 13 amino acids. CDR1 is SQVTM and CDR2 is ANQGSEA in the germline V gene.

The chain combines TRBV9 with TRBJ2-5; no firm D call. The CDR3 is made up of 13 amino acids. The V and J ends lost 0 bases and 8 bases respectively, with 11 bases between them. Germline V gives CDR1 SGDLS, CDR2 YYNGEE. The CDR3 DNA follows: TGTGCCAGCAGCGTAGGACATGTCCCAACCCAGTACTTC. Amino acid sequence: CASSVGHVPTQYF.

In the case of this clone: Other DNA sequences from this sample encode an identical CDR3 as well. CDR3: CASSPGTGNTEAFF. The CDR3 nucleotides read TGTGCCAGCTCACCAGGTACGGGGAACACTGAAGCTTTCTTT. This sequence joins TRBV18 and TRBJ1-1; no definite D call. Germline lookup yields CDR1 KGHSH and CDR2 LQKENI. The CDR3 runs to 14 residues. Trimming removed 2 bases at V and 1 base at J, with 8 bases between.

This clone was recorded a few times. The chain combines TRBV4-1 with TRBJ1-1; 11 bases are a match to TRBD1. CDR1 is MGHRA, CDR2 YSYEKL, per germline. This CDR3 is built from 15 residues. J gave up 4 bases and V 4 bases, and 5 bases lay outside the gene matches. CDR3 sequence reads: CASSLTGTGGTEAFF. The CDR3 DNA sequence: TGCGCCAGCAGCCTAACCGGGACAGGGGGCACTGAAGCTTTCTTT.

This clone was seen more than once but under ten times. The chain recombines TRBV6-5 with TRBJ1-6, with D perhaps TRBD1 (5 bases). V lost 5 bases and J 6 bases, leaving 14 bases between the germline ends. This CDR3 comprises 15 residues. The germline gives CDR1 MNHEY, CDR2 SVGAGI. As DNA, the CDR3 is TGTGCCAGCAGTCTCAACCGTCAGGGTAATTCACCCCTCCACTTT. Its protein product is CASSLNRQGNSPLHF.

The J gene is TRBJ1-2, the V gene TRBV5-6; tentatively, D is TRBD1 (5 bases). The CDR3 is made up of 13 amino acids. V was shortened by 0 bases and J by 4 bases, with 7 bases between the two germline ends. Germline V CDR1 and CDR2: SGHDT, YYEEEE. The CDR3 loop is CASSLDRSYGYTF. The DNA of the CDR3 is TGTGCCAGCAGCTTGGACAGGAGCTATGGCTACACCTTC.

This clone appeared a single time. The CDR3 loop reads CASSPDRRGNEQFF. The CDR3 nucleotides are TGTGCCAGCAGTCCGGACAGAAGAGGCAATGAGCAGTTCTTC. The V and J genes are TRBV27 and TRBJ2-1; D might be TRBD1 (6 bases). Germline V lookup: CDR1 MNHEY, CDR2 SMNVEV (reference sequence). V lost 5 bases and J 6 bases, leaving 14 bases between the germline ends. This CDR3 contains 14 residues.

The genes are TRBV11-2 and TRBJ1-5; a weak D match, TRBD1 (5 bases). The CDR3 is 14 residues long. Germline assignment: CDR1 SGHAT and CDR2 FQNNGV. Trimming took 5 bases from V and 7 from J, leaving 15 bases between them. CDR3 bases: TGTGCCAGCAGCCTGAGGTCCGACAGACAGCCCCAGCATTTT. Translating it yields CASSLRSDRQPQHF.

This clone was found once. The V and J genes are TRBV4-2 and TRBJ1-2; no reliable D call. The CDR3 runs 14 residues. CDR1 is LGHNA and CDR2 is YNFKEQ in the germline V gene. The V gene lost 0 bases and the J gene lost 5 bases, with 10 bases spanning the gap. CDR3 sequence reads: CASSQDTDKYGYTF. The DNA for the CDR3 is TGTGCCAGCAGCCAAGACACAGATAAGTATGGCTACACCTTC.

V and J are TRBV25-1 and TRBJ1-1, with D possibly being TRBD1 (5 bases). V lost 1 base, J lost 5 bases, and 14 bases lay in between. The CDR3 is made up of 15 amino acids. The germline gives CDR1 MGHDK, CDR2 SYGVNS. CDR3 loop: CASSEWGGKGTEAFF. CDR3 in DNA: TGTGCCAGCAGTGAATGGGGGGGGAAAGGAACTGAAGCTTTCTTT.

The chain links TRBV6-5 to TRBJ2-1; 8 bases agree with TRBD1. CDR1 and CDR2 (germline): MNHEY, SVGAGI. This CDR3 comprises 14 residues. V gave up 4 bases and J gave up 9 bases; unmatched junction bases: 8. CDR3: CASSSRLQGVEQFF. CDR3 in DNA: TGTGCCAGCAGTTCGAGGCTACAGGGGGTTGAGCAGTTCTTC.

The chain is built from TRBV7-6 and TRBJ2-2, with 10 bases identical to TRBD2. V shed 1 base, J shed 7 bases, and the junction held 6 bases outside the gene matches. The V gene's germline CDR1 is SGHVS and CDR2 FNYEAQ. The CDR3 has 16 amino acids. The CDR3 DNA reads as TGTGCCAGCAGCTTAGAAGCGGGAGGGCCGAACGGGGAGCTGTTTTTT. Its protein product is CASSLEAGGPNGELFF.

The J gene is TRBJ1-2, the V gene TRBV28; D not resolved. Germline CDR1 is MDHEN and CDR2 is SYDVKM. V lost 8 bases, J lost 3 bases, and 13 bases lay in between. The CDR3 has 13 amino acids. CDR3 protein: CASRLKWDYGYTF. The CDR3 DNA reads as TGTGCCAGCCGACTAAAGTGGGACTATGGCTACACCTTC.

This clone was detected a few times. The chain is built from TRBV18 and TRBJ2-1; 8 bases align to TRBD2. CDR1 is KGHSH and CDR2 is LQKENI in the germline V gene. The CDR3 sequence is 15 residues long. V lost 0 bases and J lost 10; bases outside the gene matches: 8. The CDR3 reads CASSPPVAGGREQFF. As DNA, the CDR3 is TGTGCCAGCTCACCACCAGTTGCGGGAGGCAGAGAGCAGTTCTTC. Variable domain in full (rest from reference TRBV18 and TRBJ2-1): NAGVMQNPRHLVRRRGQEARLRCSPMKGHSHVYWYRQLPEEGLKFMVYLQKENIIDESGMPKERFSAEFPKEGPSILRIQQVVRGDSAAYFCASSPPVAGGREQFFGPGTRLTVL.

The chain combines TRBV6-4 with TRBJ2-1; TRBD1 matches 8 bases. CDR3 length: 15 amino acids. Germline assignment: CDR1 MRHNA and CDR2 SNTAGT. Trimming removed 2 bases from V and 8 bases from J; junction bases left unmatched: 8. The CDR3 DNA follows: TGTGCCAGCAGTGACCCTGGACAGGGTAAGGATGAGCAGTTCTTC. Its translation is CASSDPGQGKDEQFF.

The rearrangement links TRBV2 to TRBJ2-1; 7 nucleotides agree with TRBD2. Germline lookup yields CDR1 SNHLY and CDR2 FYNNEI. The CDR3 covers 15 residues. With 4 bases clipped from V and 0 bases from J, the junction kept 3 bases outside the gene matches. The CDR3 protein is CASSGPSGSYNEQFF. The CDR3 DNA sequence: TGTGCCAGCAGTGGCCCTAGCGGCTCCTACAATGAGCAGTTCTTC.

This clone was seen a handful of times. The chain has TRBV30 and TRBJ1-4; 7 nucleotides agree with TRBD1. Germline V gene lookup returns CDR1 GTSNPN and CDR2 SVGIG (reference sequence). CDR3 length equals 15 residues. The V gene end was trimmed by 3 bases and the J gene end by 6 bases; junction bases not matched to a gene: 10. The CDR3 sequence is CAWRRGPGVDEKLFF. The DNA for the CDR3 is TGTGCCTGGAGAAGGGGGCCGGGTGTGGATGAAAAACTGTTTTTT. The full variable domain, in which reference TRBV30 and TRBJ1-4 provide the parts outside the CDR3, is SQTIHQWPATLVQPVGSPLSLECTVEGTSNPNLYWYRQAAGRGLQLLFYSVGIGQISSEVPQNLSASRPQDRQFILSSKKLLLSDSGFYLCAWRRGPGVDEKLFFGSGTQLSVL.

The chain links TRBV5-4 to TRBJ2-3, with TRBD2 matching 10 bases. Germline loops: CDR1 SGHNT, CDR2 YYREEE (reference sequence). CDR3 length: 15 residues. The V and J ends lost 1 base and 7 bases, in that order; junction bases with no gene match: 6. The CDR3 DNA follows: TGTGCCAGCAGCTTGACTAGCGGGACCGCAAATACGCAGTATTTT. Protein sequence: CASSLTSGTANTQYF.

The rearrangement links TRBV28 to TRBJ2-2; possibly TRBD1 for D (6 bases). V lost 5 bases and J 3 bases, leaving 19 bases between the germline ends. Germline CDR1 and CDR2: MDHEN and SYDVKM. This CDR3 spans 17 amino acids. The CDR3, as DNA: TGTGCCAGCAGTCCGCTTCAGACAGGTTGGGACACCGGGGAGCTGTTTTTT. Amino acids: CASSPLQTGWDTGELFF.

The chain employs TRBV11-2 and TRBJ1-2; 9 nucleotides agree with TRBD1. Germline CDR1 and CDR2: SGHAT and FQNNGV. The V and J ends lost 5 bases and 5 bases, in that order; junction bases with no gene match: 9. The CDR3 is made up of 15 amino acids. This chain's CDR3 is CASSPRTGAHYGYTF. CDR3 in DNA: TGTGCCAGCAGCCCCCGGACAGGGGCCCATTATGGCTACACCTTC.

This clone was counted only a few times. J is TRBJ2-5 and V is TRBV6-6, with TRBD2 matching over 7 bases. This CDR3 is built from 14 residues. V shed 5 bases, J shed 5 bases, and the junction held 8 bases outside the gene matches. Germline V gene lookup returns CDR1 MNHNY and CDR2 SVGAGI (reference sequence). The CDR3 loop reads CASSQGAGVETQYF. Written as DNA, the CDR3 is TGTGCCAGCAGTCAAGGGGCGGGAGTTGAGACCCAGTACTTC.

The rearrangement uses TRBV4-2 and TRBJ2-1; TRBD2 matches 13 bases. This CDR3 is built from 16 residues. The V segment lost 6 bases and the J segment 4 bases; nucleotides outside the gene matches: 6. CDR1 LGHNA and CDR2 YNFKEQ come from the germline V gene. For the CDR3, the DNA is TGTGCCAGCAGAGGGGGACTAGCGGGGATTTACAATGAGCAGTTCTTC. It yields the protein CASRGGLAGIYNEQFF.

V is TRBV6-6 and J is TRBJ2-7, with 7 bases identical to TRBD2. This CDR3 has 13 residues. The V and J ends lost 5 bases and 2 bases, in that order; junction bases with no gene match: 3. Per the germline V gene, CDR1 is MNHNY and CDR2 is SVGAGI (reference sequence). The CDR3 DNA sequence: TGTGCCAGCAGTCCGAGCGGGACCTACGAGCAGTACTTC. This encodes CASSPSGTYEQYF.